The 25 T cell receptor beta chains below all came from one sample that was sequenced in a study of regulatory T cells in long-lasting Graves disease. Arm-PCR of CDR3 regions and iRepertoire HTBI primers were the basis on which TCR beta libraries were built. One entry per CDR3 protein, called by TCRdb with MiXCR from the multiplex PCR reads. Among 200,000 to 250,000 distinct CDR3 sequences, about 17% were seen once, and the ten largest hold approximately 20%. This sample's time point: newly diagnosed GD, antithyroid drugs for less than 3 months. Extracted PBMC RNA gave rise to the TCR library. Here the sequenced sample was peripheral blood mononuclear cells (PBMCs), taken at new diagnosis, from a patient treated with antithyroid drugs. These receptors originate from a female donor with Graves disease.

This clonotype was recorded many times. This chain links TRBV29-1 with TRBJ1-4; D might be TRBD1 (6 bases). CDR3 length equals 14 residues. The germline gives CDR1 SQVTM, CDR2 ANQGSEA. V lost 5 bases and J 5 bases, leaving 15 bases between the germline ends. The chain's CDR3 is CSVKPQGANEKLFF. The CDR3 DNA is TGCAGCGTTAAACCACAGGGCGCGAATGAAAAACTGTTTTTT. Full variable domain (missing parts from reference TRBV29-1 and TRBJ1-4): SAVISQKPSRDICQRGTSLTIQCQVDSQVTMMFWYRQQPGQSLTLIATANQGSEATYESGFVIDKFPISRPNLTFSTLTVSNMSPEDSSIYLCSVKPQGANEKLFFGSGTQLSVL.

This clonotype was recorded at least ten times. J is TRBJ2-7 and V is TRBV11-2; 8 bases align to TRBD1. The CDR3 has 13 amino acids. Per germline, CDR1 SGHAT and CDR2 FQNNGV. The V and J ends lost 6 bases and 5 bases, in that order; junction bases with no gene match: 6. The DNA for the CDR3 is TGTGCCAGCAGTCGAACAGGGGGTAACGAGCAGTACTTC. As protein: CASSRTGGNEQYF.

This clonotype was recorded at least ten times. The chain is built from TRBV27 and TRBJ1-3, with 10 nucleotides matching TRBD1. The CDR3 runs to 15 residues. The V gene end was trimmed by 6 bases and the J gene end by 4 bases; junction bases not matched to a gene: 6. Germline V gives CDR1 MNHEY, CDR2 SMNVEV (reference sequence). The chain's CDR3 is CASSRRTGGGNTIYF. DNA of the CDR3: TGTGCCAGCAGCCGGCGGACAGGGGGAGGAAACACCATATATTTT.

This clonotype appeared many times. V and J are TRBV6-1 and TRBJ1-1; TRBD1 matches 8 bases. This CDR3 region has 13 residues. The ends lost 6 bases at V and 5 bases at J; junction bases unmatched: 5. The germline gives CDR1 MNHNS, CDR2 SASEGT. The CDR3 DNA is TGTGCCAGCAGAGGACAGGGAAAAACTGAAGCTTTCTTT. This gives the protein CASRGQGKTEAFF.

On this clonotype itself: Sequence at one end of the junction differs from germline and may be a read error. The chain carries TRBV7-9 and TRBJ2-5, with TRBD2 identical over 10 bases. Germline-derived CDR1 and CDR2 are SEHNR and FQNEAQ (reference sequence). This CDR3 comprises 15 residues. In nucleotides, the CDR3 is TGTGCCAGCAGCTTAGGCTCCGGGACTAGCGCTCCCAGTTTCTTC. Translating it yields CASSLGSGTSAPSFF.

This clonotype was detected ten times or more. The chain combines TRBV6-5 with TRBJ1-2; D is ambiguous. With 0 bases removed from V and 4 bases from J, the gap between germline ends came to 6 bases. Germline V gives CDR1 MNHEY, CDR2 SVGAGI. There are 13 residues in the CDR3. For the CDR3, the DNA is TGTGCCAGCAGTTACTCGGGCAGCTATGGCTACACCTTC. Translated, it gives CASSYSGSYGYTF.

The CDR3 region has the DNA TGTGCCAGCAGTTTATCGACAGGGAAGGCCACTGAAGCTTTCTTT. It translates to CASSLSTGKATEAFF. V usage is TRBV27 and J usage is TRBJ1-1; TRBD1 matches at 7 bases. Germline V gene lookup returns CDR1 MNHEY and CDR2 SMNVEV (reference sequence). The CDR3 spans 15 residues. The junction had 5 bases not matched to a gene; V was cut back by 0 bases and J by 4 bases.

This rearrangement joins TRBV19 to TRBJ2-5; D is perhaps TRBD1 (6 bases). Germline V gene data show CDR1 as LNHDA and CDR2 as SQIVND (reference sequence). Trimming left V 9 bases short and J 5 bases short, with 16 bases between. There are 13 residues in the CDR3. The DNA for the CDR3 is TGTGCCAGCCAGACAGGCCCCGGGGAGACCCAGTACTTC. It yields the protein CASQTGPGETQYF. Using reference TRBV19 and TRBJ2-5 for the parts outside the CDR3, the full variable domain is DGGITQSPKYLFRKEGQNVTLSCEQNLNHDAMYWYRQDPGQGLRLIYYSQIVNDFQKGDIAEGYSVSREKKESFPLTVTSAQKNPTAFYLCASQTGPGETQYFGPGTRLLVL.

CDR3: CASSFGGRDAEAFF. CDR3 coding DNA: TGTGCCAGCTCCTTTGGAGGCAGGGACGCTGAAGCTTTCTTT. The chain combines TRBV18 with TRBJ1-1; possibly TRBD1 for D (5 bases). This CDR3 is built from 14 residues. CDR1 and CDR2 from the germline V gene are KGHSH and LQKENI. Deletions cut 6 bases from V and 6 bases from J, with 17 bases between.

A remark on this clonotype: A single base separates this from a much larger clone, so it may be a read error. This sequence joins TRBV5-4 and TRBJ2-7, with D hard to call. This CDR3 contains 13 residues. The ends were cut back, 4 bases at V and 2 bases at J, with 10 bases in the middle. Germline loops: CDR1 SGHNT, CDR2 YYREEE (reference sequence). The CDR3, as DNA: TGTGCCAGCAGCGCCTACAAGCCCTACGAGCAGTACTTC. As protein: CASSAYKPYEQYF.

This clonotype has at least ten counts. CDR3 nucleotides: TGTGCCAGCTCACCAAACAGAAACTCCTACGAGCAGTACTTC. This translates into CASSPNRNSYEQYF. The gene calls are TRBV18 and TRBJ2-7; D remains ambiguous. V shed 2 bases and J shed 0 bases, with 8 bases lying between them. CDR1 is KGHSH and CDR2 is LQKENI in the germline V gene. CDR3 length: 14 residues.

This clonotype was detected many times. The V call is TRBV7-2, the J call TRBJ2-1; TRBD2 aligns across 9 bases. Germline loops: CDR1 SGHTA, CDR2 FQGNSA. The CDR3 sequence is 17 residues long. V was pared by 5 bases and J by 3 bases, with 11 bases of the junction left unmatched. CDR3 residues: CASSPRLREGLYNEQFF. DNA of the CDR3: TGTGCCAGCAGCCCCCGCTTGCGGGAGGGCCTCTACAATGAGCAGTTCTTC.

Ten or more counts support this clonotype. V usage is TRBV19 and J usage is TRBJ1-2, with 7 bases matching TRBD1. Unmatched junction bases numbered 9, after V lost 5 bases and J lost 3 bases. The CDR3 extends over 15 amino acids. The V gene's germline CDR1 is LNHDA and CDR2 SQIVND (reference sequence). CDR3 residues: CASSVTGVLHYGYTF. The CDR3 DNA reads TGTGCCAGTAGTGTAACAGGGGTTTTACACTATGGCTACACCTTC.

Only one count was recorded for this clonotype. A much larger clone is a single base away; this may be a read error. As the CDR3 is not closed by the conserved phenylalanine or tryptophan, this likely results from a read error. The chain is built from TRBV7-6 and TRBJ2-5; unclear D gene. V gave up 1 base and J gave up 9 bases, with 9 bases separating them. CDR1 is SGHVS and CDR2 is FNYEAQ in the germline V gene. This CDR3 spans 12 amino acids. As DNA, the CDR3 is TGTGCCAGCAGCTTAGGGGTGGGCCCCCAGTACCTC. It specifies CASSLGVGPQYL.

This clonotype was observed at least ten times. The chain recombines TRBV6-1 with TRBJ2-7; D gene uncertain. Germline loops: CDR1 MNHNS, CDR2 SASEGT. The CDR3 spans 14 residues. Trimming left V 7 bases short and J 0 bases short, with 13 bases between. The CDR3 is CASNPDMGSYEQYF. As DNA, the CDR3 is TGTGCCAGCAATCCCGATATGGGCTCCTACGAGCAGTACTTC.

Ten or more counts support this clonotype. The chain combines TRBV6-5 with TRBJ2-5; D remains ambiguous. Germline-derived CDR1 and CDR2 are MNHEY and SVGAGI. V was trimmed by 0 bases and J by 2 bases, leaving 10 bases between them. This CDR3 spans 15 amino acids. The CDR3 DNA reads TGTGCCAGCAGTTACTCTATTGGCGGTCAAGAGACCCAGTACTTC. Translated, it gives CASSYSIGGQETQYF.

This clonotype appeared many times. The V gene is TRBV19, the J gene TRBJ2-1; TRBD1 or TRBD2 may be the D gene (6 bases each). There are 16 residues in the CDR3. Germline V gene sequence: CDR1 LNHDA, CDR2 SQIVND (reference sequence). V lost 4 bases to trimming and J lost 4 bases, with 17 bases between them. Here the CDR3 DNA reads TGTGCCAGTAGTAACCTGATAGGGGGGCAATACAATGAGCAGTTCTTC. This encodes CASSNLIGGQYNEQFF.

This clonotype came up once. A far larger clone is off by one base, so a read error is likely. The chain uses TRBV12-3 or TRBV12-4 and TRBJ2-5; TRBD2 matches at 9 bases. V was pared by 5 bases and J by 11 bases, with 15 bases of the junction left unmatched. There are 15 residues in the CDR3. CDR3 residues: CASSQSSGLASEQYF. Here the CDR3 DNA reads TGTGCCAGCAGTCAGAGCTCGGGACTAGCTTCTGAGCAGTACTTC.

This clonotype was observed at least ten times. V and J are TRBV7-9 and TRBJ2-5; D uncertain. Deletions cut 5 bases from V and 5 bases from J, with 9 bases between. Germline V gene sequence: CDR1 SEHNR, CDR2 FQNEAQ (reference sequence). The CDR3 length is 12 residues. As DNA, the CDR3 is TGTGCCAGCAGCCTCGGGTCGGAGACCCAGTACTTC. Encoded protein: CASSLGSETQYF.

Many counts were recorded for this clonotype. This sequence joins TRBV6-2 or TRBV6-3 and TRBJ2-1, with D possibly being TRBD1 or TRBD2 (5 bases each). The V and J ends lost 5 bases and 4 bases respectively, with 18 bases between them. The CDR3 is made up of 16 amino acids. The germline CDR1 and CDR2 sequences are MNHEY and SVGEGT. The CDR3 sequence: CASSSPGRRIYNEQFF. For the CDR3, the DNA is TGTGCCAGCAGTAGCCCGGGGCGTAGAATTTACAATGAGCAGTTCTTC.

The table lists this clonotype with many counts. The chain has TRBV6-2 or TRBV6-3 and TRBJ2-3; D not certain. This CDR3 has 15 residues. Germline CDR1 reads MNHEY; CDR2 reads SVGEGT. Between the trimmed V and J ends, which lost 5 bases and 0 bases, there was a span of 12 bases. The CDR3 reads CASSRSYSSTDTQYF. The CDR3 region has the DNA TGTGCCAGCAGTCGCAGTTACTCTAGCACAGATACGCAGTATTTT.

There are many counts of this clonotype. The gene calls are TRBV28 and TRBJ2-7; 10 bases are shared with TRBD2. There are 14 residues in the CDR3. The germline CDR1 and CDR2 sequences are MDHEN and SYDVKM. J gave up 3 bases and V 6 bases, and 5 bases lay outside the gene matches. The CDR3 is CASRGTSVDYEQYF. Written as DNA, the CDR3 is TGTGCCAGCAGAGGGACTAGCGTGGACTACGAGCAGTACTTC. Full variable domain (outside the CDR3, taken from reference TRBV28 and TRBJ2-7): DVKVTQSSRYLVKRTGEKVFLECVQDMDHENMFWYRQDPGLGLRLIYFSYDVKMKEKGDIPEGYSVSREKKERFSLILESASTNQTSMYLCASRGTSVDYEQYFGPGTRLTVT.

This clonotype was counted many times. V usage is TRBV20-1 and J usage is TRBJ2-3; TRBD1 matches at 9 bases. This CDR3 is built from 15 residues. The germline CDR1 and CDR2 sequences are DFQATT and SNEGSKA (reference sequence). V lost 2 bases and J lost 5; bases outside the gene matches: 8. The DNA of the CDR3 is TGCAGTGCTAGATTCCGGGACAGGGTGGGAGATACGCAGTATTTT. It is translated as CSARFRDRVGDTQYF.

This clonotype was observed many times. This chain links TRBV5-1 with TRBJ2-3; D gene ambiguous. The V gene's germline CDR1 is SGHRS and CDR2 YFSETQ. The CDR3 is 15 amino acids. Trimming removed 0 bases from V and 4 bases from J, with 12 bases in between. CDR3 sequence: CASSLDSWVADTQYF. The CDR3 bases are TGCGCCAGCAGCTTGGATAGCTGGGTCGCAGATACGCAGTATTTT.

This clonotype has a count of ten or more. V usage is TRBV18 and J usage is TRBJ2-5; D is perhaps TRBD2 (6 bases). The V end lost 0 bases, the J end lost 5 bases, and 7 bases lay between the germline ends. CDR3 length: 13 amino acids. Germline values: CDR1 KGHSH, CDR2 LQKENI. Here the CDR3 reads CASSPPGGETQYF. DNA for the CDR3: TGTGCCAGCTCACCACCTGGGGGGGAGACCCAGTACTTC.